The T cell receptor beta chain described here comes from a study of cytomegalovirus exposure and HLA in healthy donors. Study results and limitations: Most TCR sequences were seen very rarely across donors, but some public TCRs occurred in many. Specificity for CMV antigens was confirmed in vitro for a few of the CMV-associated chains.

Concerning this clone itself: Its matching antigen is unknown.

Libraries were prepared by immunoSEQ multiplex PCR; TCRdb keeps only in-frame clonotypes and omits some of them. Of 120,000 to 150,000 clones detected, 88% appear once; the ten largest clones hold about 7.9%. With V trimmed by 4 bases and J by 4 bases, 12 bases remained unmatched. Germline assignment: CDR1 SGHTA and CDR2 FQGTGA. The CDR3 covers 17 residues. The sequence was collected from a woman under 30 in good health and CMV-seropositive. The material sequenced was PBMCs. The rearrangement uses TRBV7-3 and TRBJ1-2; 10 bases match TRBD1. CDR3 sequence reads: CASSSNPGTGDLYGYTF. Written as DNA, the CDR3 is TGTGCCAGCAGCTCGAACCCCGGGACAGGGGACCTCTATGGCTACACCTTC. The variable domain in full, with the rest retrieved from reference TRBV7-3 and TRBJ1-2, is GAGVSQTPSNKVTEKGKYVELRCDPISGHTALYWYRQSLGQGPEFLIYFQGTGAADDSGLPNDRFFAVRPEGSVSTLKIQRTERGDSAVYLCASSSNPGTGDLYGYTFGSGTRLTVV.